Below are 13 T cell receptor beta chains sequenced from a single sample in a study of glioma-infiltrating T cells after dendritic cell vaccination. The sample's time point: after dendritic cell vaccination, including at tumor progression/relapse. Libraries were prepared by immunoSEQ multiplex PCR; TCRdb keeps only in-frame clonotypes and omits some of them. The data contain tens of thousands of clones, 87% of them seen just once; the ten biggest clones take up approximately 2.4%. This specimen was blood, taken after dendritic cell vaccination. These receptors came from a human donor with glioblastoma.

The V gene is TRBV6-6, the J gene TRBJ2-5, with TRBD2 matching 7 bases. The CDR3 covers 13 residues. Trimming cost V 7 bases and J 3 bases; bases outside gene matches: 5. Per the germline V gene, CDR1 is MNHNY and CDR2 is SVGAGI (reference sequence). Here the CDR3 reads CASIPAGEETQYF. CDR3 sequence (DNA): TGTGCCAGCATCCCCGCGGGGGAAGAGACCCAGTACTTC.

This clone came up once. This chain joins TRBV19 and TRBJ1-2, with 7 bases aligning to TRBD1. CDR3 length equals 15 residues. Germline V gene sequence: CDR1 LNHDA, CDR2 SQIVND (reference sequence). After removal of 7 bases from V and 3 bases from J, the junction contained 11 bases not matched to a gene. Here the CDR3 reads CASNEGPGGYYGYTF. The CDR3 nucleotides are TGTGCCAGTAACGAGGGGCCAGGGGGTTACTATGGCTACACCTTC. Looking up the rest from reference TRBV19 and TRBJ1-2 gives the full variable domain: DGGITQSPKYLFRKEGQNVTLSCEQNLNHDAMYWYRQDPGQGLRLIYYSQIVNDFQKGDIAEGYSVSREKKESFPLTVTSAQKNPTAFYLCASNEGPGGYYGYTFGSGTRLTVV.

The chain combines TRBV2 with TRBJ2-7, with D possibly TRBD1 on 5 matching bases. The ends were cut back, 5 bases at V and 7 bases at J, with 15 bases in the middle. The CDR3 spans 13 residues. The germline CDR1 and CDR2 sequences are SNHLY and FYNNEI. CDR3 in DNA: TGTGCCAGCAGTACAGGACCCCAGGGAGAGCAGTACTTC. Its translation: CASSTGPQGEQYF.

V is TRBV4-3 and J is TRBJ2-6; 10 bases agree with TRBD1. V lost 1 base, J lost 0 bases, and 6 bases stayed unmatched. The CDR3 runs 19 residues. The V gene's germline CDR1 is LGHNA and CDR2 YSLEER. CDR3 sequence (DNA): TGCGCCAGCAGCCAAGTTTGGGACAGGGGTCGCTCTGGGGCCAACGTCCTGACTTTC. Translating gives CASSQVWDRGRSGANVLTF.

The chain combines TRBV15 with TRBJ1-5; D gene unclear. Trimming took 0 bases from V and 9 from J, leaving 9 bases between them. The V gene's germline CDR1 is LNHNV and CDR2 YYDKDF (reference sequence). The CDR3 has 13 amino acids. The CDR3 here is CATSRDEAGPQHF. CDR3 DNA: TGTGCCACCAGCAGAGATGAGGCGGGGCCCCAGCATTTT.

CDR3 region: CASSLGLAFAEQFF. The CDR3 coding sequence is TGTGCCAGCAGTTTAGGACTAGCATTTGCGGAGCAGTTCTTC. The chain combines TRBV6-5 with TRBJ2-1, with TRBD2 matching over 8 bases. This CDR3 has 14 residues. The J segment lost 10 bases and the V segment lost 4 bases, leaving 9 bases of the junction unmatched. CDR1 is MNHEY, CDR2 SVGAGI, per germline.

V gene TRBV7-2 combines with J gene TRBJ1-1, with 10 bases fitting TRBD1. This CDR3 region has 15 residues. V lost 5 bases and J lost 8; bases outside the gene matches: 11. Germline CDR1 is SGHTA and CDR2 is FQGNSA. CDR3 nucleotides: TGTGCCAGCAGCCCCCGACAGGGGGCGGGGGCAGAAGCTTTCTTT. Amino acids: CASSPRQGAGAEAFF.

The chain is built from TRBV7-9 and TRBJ2-7, with 9 bases fitting TRBD2. There are 15 residues in the CDR3. J gave up 3 bases and V 1 base, and 4 bases lay outside the gene matches. Germline V gene lookup returns CDR1 SEHNR and CDR2 FQNEAQ (reference sequence). The CDR3 reads CASSLGLAVFYEQYF. CDR3 sequence (DNA): TGTGCCAGCAGCTTAGGACTAGCGGTTTTCTACGAGCAGTACTTC.

The chain carries TRBV13 and TRBJ2-2; D is uncertain. This CDR3 is 14 amino acids long. Germline V lookup: CDR1 PRHDT, CDR2 FYEKMQ (reference sequence). The V and J ends lost 7 bases and 6 bases respectively, with 15 bases between them. CDR3 nucleotides: TGTGCCAGCATCGACCCCTCCGAGGCCGGGGAGCTGTTTTTT. It specifies CASIDPSEAGELFF.

The CDR3 is CASSPERGGFRGEQFF. For the CDR3, the DNA is TGCGCCAGCAGCCCCGAGCGGGGGGGCTTTAGAGGGGAGCAGTTCTTC. V usage is TRBV5-1 and J usage is TRBJ2-1; 10 bases line up with TRBD2. The CDR3 sequence is 16 residues long. Germline CDR1 reads SGHRS; CDR2 reads YFSETQ. J gave up 10 bases and V 4 bases, and 14 bases lay outside the gene matches. Based on the CDR3 plus reference TRBV5-1 and TRBJ2-1, the full variable domain is KAGVTQTPRYLIKTRGQQVTLSCSPISGHRSVSWYQQTPGQGLQFLFEYFSETQRNKGNFPGRFSGRQFSNSRSEMNVSTLELGDSALYLCASSPERGGFRGEQFFGPGTRLTVL.

This clone was observed a handful of times. This chain joins TRBV6-6 and TRBJ1-3; perhaps TRBD1 as D (5 bases). Looked up from germline, CDR1 is MNHNY and CDR2 is SVGAGI (reference sequence). The CDR3 has 15 residues. V was clipped by 0 bases and J by 3 bases, with 9 bases between them. CDR3 amino acids: CASSYSGGVGNTIYF. DNA for the CDR3: TGTGCCAGCAGTTACTCGGGGGGGGTTGGAAACACCATATATTTT.

The chain is built from TRBV19 and TRBJ1-2; D uncertain. V lost 7 bases and J lost 8, with 17 bases in between. The CDR3 loop spans 13 amino acids. From germline, CDR1 is LNHDA and CDR2 SQIVND (reference sequence). The CDR3 sequence: CASKPGPSMGYTF. CDR3 nucleotide sequence: TGTGCCAGTAAGCCAGGCCCTTCTATGGGCTACACCTTC.

CDR3 sequence reads: CASSLAGRGSYGYTF. The CDR3 bases are TGTGCCAGCAGCTTGGCCGGCAGGGGAAGCTATGGCTACACCTTC. The chain links TRBV5-6 to TRBJ1-2; maybe TRBD1 (6 bases). The germline V gene encodes CDR1 SGHDT and CDR2 YYEEEE. This CDR3 contains 15 residues. Trimming removed 0 bases from V and 4 bases from J, with 13 bases in between.